This T cell receptor (beta chain) came from a study of PD-1 blockade in classical Hodgkin lymphoma. The CDR3 has 13 amino acids. Per germline, CDR1 GTSNPN and CDR2 SVGIG (reference sequence). V was pared by 0 bases and J by 4 bases, with 8 bases between. Some clones are missing from TCRdb's copy, which holds only in-frame ones; the method was immunoSEQ multiplex PCR. Seen here are over 2,500 clones, over 70% observed once, and the top ten hold around a quarter. The time point is: cycle 4 day 1 (C4D1), after 6 weeks of nivolumab. Each patient's relapse followed autologous stem cell transplantation, and brentuximab vedotin exposure varied. The CD8+ T cells came from thawed PBMCs through magnetic negative selection. Patients showed best responses of complete response, partial response or progressive disease.

The sample was CD8+ T cells from blood, taken before the fourth cycle of nivolumab. J is TRBJ2-3 and V is TRBV30, with no clear D. The origin of this receptor is a human donor with classical Hodgkin lymphoma. In DNA form, the CDR3 reads TGTGCCTGGAGTGTCACGGGCGCAGATACGCAGTATTTT. Its protein product is CAWSVTGADTQYF.